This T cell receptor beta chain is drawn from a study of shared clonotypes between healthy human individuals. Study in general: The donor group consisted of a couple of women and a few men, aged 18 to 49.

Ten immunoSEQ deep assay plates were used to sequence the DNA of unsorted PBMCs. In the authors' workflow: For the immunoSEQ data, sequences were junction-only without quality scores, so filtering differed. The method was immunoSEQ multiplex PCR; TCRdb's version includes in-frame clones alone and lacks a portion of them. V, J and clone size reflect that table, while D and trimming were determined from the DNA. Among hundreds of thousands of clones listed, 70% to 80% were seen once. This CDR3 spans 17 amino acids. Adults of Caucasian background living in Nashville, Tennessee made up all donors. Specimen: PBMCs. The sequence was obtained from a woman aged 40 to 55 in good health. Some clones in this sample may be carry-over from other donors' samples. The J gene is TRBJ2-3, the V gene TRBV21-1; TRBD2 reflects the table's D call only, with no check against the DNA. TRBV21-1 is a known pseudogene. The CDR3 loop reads CASSKTLTSGSTDTQYF. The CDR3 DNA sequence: TGTGCCAGCAGCAAAACCTTAACTAGCGGGAGCACAGATACGCAGTATTTT.